The 13 T cell receptor beta chains in this list originate from one sample, sequenced in a study of T cells in Graves' hyperthyroidism and ophthalmopathy. RNA transcripts gave rise to amplified TCR beta CDR3 regions. Initially, a first-round RT-PCR of the TCR CDR3 employed the HTBI primer set. TCRdb redid the calling of the multiplex PCR reads with MiXCR, one entry per CDR3 protein. The table records approximately 250,000 distinct CDR3 sequences, roughly a quarter of them present only once. The sequencing sample was made of blood. Every receptor here comes from a middle-aged woman with Graves' ophthalmopathy.

The gene calls are TRBV30 and TRBJ2-3, with 11 positions matching TRBD2. This CDR3 contains 15 residues. CDR1 is GTSNPN, CDR2 SVGIG, per germline (reference sequence). Trimming cost V 4 bases and J 3 bases; bases outside gene matches: 6. CDR3 coding DNA: TGTGCCTGGATGCCCTTAGCGGGAGGGACAGATACGCAGTATTTT. As protein: CAWMPLAGGTDTQYF.

The chain couples TRBV9 to TRBJ2-5; D remains unclear. The CDR3 has 13 amino acids. Germline values: CDR1 SGDLS, CDR2 YYNGEE. The V and J ends lost 7 bases and 5 bases respectively, with 15 bases between them. CDR3 DNA: TGTGCCAGCGGTGGCTGGGTGGGTGAGACCCAGTACTTC. This sequence encodes CASGGWVGETQYF.

This clonotype was seen repeatedly, ten times or more. The genes are TRBV29-1 and TRBJ2-7; 9 positions match TRBD2. The V gene end was trimmed by 5 bases and the J gene end by 3 bases; junction bases not matched to a gene: 5. CDR3 length: 13 residues. The germline gives CDR1 SQVTM, CDR2 ANQGSEA. CDR3 sequence (DNA): TGCAGCGTTTATAGCGGGAGTGACTACGAGCAGTACTTC. Protein sequence: CSVYSGSDYEQYF.

This clonotype came up many times. The CDR3 here is CSVTGPHTGELFF. The CDR3 DNA sequence: TGCAGCGTGACAGGTCCACACACCGGGGAGCTGTTTTTT. The chain recombines TRBV29-1 with TRBJ2-2; tentative D call: TRBD1 (6 bases). The CDR3 has 13 amino acids. Germline CDR1 is SQVTM and CDR2 is ANQGSEA. The germline V and J ends were trimmed by 6 bases and 3 bases, with 11 bases remaining between them.

The table lists this clonotype with a few counts. The V call is TRBV11-1, the J call TRBJ2-2; D is perhaps TRBD2 (5 bases). CDR3 size: 15 residues. Germline assignment: CDR1 SGHAT and CDR2 FQDESV (reference sequence). Between the trimmed V and J ends, which lost 3 bases and 4 bases, there was a span of 12 bases. The CDR3 here is CASSFGRGCTGELFF. The CDR3 bases are TGTGCCAGCAGCTTCGGGCGCGGGTGCACCGGGGAGCTGTTTTTT.

This clonotype was observed at least ten times. The J gene is TRBJ2-7, the V gene TRBV28, with 9 bases identical to TRBD2. V was pared by 6 bases and J by 7 bases, with 13 bases of the junction left unmatched. Per germline, CDR1 MDHEN and CDR2 SYDVKM. This CDR3 is built from 15 residues. The CDR3 DNA reads as TGTGCCAGCAGCCCGAGGGTAGCGGGAGTGGGAGAGCAGTACTTC. Its translation: CASSPRVAGVGEQYF.

Ten or more counts support this clonotype. This chain links TRBV28 with TRBJ1-2; D remains ambiguous. This CDR3 comprises 15 residues. Trimming removed 3 bases from V and 4 bases from J, with 15 bases in between. CDR1 is MDHEN, CDR2 SYDVKM, per germline. In DNA form, the CDR3 reads TGTGCCAGCAGTTTTGGCCGCTGGGGAGGCTATGGCTACACCTTC. This sequence encodes CASSFGRWGGYGYTF.

The V gene is TRBV6-1, the J gene TRBJ1-2, with D perhaps matching TRBD1 (6 bases). V was cut by 6 bases and J by 3 bases, with 17 bases left in between. CDR3 length: 15 amino acids. The germline CDR1 and CDR2 sequences are MNHNS and SASEGT. CDR3 amino acids: CASSLNQGIHYGYTF. DNA of the CDR3: TGTGCCAGCAGCCTGAACCAGGGGATCCACTATGGCTACACCTTC.

In this sample, this clonotype turned up a few times. The J gene is TRBJ1-1, the V gene TRBV30; no clear D gene. The CDR3 has 10 amino acids. The germline gives CDR1 GTSNPN, CDR2 SVGIG (reference sequence). The germline V and J ends were trimmed by 5 bases and 7 bases, with 8 bases remaining between them. CDR3 protein: CAWQDGEAFF. The CDR3 DNA is TGTGCCTGGCAGGATGGTGAAGCTTTCTTT.

This clonotype has ten or more counts. The rearrangement links TRBV2 to TRBJ1-1; D ambiguous. Germline CDR1 SNHLY, CDR2 FYNNEI. V was shortened by 5 bases and J by 2 bases, with 9 bases between the two germline ends. CDR3 length: 13 amino acids. The CDR3 is CASSFLPNTEAFF. CDR3 nucleotide sequence: TGTGCCAGCAGTTTCCTCCCAAACACTGAAGCTTTCTTT.

The sample holds a few counts of this clonotype. This chain connects TRBV28 to TRBJ2-4, with 7 bases lining up with TRBD1. The CDR3 sequence is 15 residues long. CDR1 and CDR2 (germline): MDHEN, SYDVKM. V trimming: 5 bases; J trimming: 3 bases; junction bases outside the gene matches: 7. The CDR3 DNA sequence: TGTGCCAGCAGTGCCCCGACAGGGATCAAAAACATTCAGTACTTC. This gives the protein CASSAPTGIKNIQYF. Looking up the rest from reference TRBV28 and TRBJ2-4 gives the full variable domain: DVKVTQSSRYLVKRTGEKVFLECVQDMDHENMFWYRQDPGLGLRLIYFSYDVKMKEKGDIPEGYSVSREKKERFSLILESASTNQTSMYLCASSAPTGIKNIQYFGAGTRLSVL.

This rearrangement joins TRBV10-3 to TRBJ2-7; TRBD1 matches at 10 bases. The CDR3 loop spans 15 amino acids. CDR1 is ENHRY and CDR2 is SYGVKD in the germline V gene. The ends lost 11 bases at V and 5 bases at J; junction bases unmatched: 15. DNA for the CDR3: TGTGCCGTGGAAGACAGGGGGCAGATCGGGGACGAGCAGTACTTC. Translating gives CAVEDRGQIGDEQYF.

The rearrangement links TRBV7-8 to TRBJ2-7; TRBD2 aligns across 8 bases. V trimming: 0 bases; J trimming: 1 base; junction bases outside the gene matches: 2. The CDR3 length is 15 residues. Germline lookup yields CDR1 SGHVS and CDR2 FQNEAQ. The CDR3, as DNA: TGTGCCAGCAGCTTAGCAGGGACTAGATCCTACGAGCAGTACTTC. Residues: CASSLAGTRSYEQYF.